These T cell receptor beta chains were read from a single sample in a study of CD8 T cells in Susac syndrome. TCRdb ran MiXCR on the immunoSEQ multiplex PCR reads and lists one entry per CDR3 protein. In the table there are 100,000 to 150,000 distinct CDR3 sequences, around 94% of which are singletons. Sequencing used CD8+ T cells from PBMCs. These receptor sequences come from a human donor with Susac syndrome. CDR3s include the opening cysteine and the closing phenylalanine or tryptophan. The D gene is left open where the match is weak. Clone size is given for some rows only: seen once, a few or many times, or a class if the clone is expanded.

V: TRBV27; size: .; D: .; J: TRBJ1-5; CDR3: CASSWDSNQPQHF; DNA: TGTGCCAGCAGTTGGGATAGCAATCAGCCCCAGCATTTT
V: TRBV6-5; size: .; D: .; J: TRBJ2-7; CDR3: CASSVGDSYEQYF; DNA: TGTGCCAGCAGCGTGGGGGACTCCTACGAGCAGTACTTC
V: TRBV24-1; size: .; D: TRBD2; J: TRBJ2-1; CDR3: CATSAWTSGDNEQFF; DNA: TGTGCCACCTCAGCTTGGACTAGCGGGGACAATGAGCAGTTCTTC
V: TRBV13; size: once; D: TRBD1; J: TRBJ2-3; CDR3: CASSSSGTGTDTQYF; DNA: TGTGCCAGCAGCTCATCGGGGACAGGGACAGATACGCAGTATTTT
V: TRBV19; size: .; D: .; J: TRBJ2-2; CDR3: CASSILRTDNTGELFF; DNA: TGTGCCAGTAGTATTTTGCGGACAGATAACACCGGGGAGCTGTTTTTT
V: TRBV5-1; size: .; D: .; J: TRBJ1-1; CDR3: CASSWDGTEAFF; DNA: TGCGCCAGCAGCTGGGATGGAACTGAAGCTTTCTTT
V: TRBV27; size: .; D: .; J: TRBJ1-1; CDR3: CASGLNLEGTEAFF; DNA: TGTGCCAGCGGCCTGAACCTTGAAGGTACTGAAGCTTTCTTT
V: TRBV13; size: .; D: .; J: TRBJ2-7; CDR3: CASSLGRSGHLIYEQYF; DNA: TGTGCCAGCAGCTTAGGTCGTAGTGGACACCTGATCTACGAGCAGTACTTC
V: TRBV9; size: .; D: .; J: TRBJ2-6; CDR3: CASSVGGWAGANVLTF; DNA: TGTGCCAGCAGCGTAGGCGGCTGGGCTGGGGCCAACGTCCTGACTTTC
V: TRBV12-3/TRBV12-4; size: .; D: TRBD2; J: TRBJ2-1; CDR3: CASARTSGGDEQFF; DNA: TGTGCCAGCGCCCGGACTAGCGGGGGCGATGAGCAGTTCTTC
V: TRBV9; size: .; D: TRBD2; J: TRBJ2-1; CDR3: CASSNDPSGRTVEQFF; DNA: TGTGCCAGCAGCAACGACCCTAGCGGGAGGACCGTTGAGCAGTTCTTC
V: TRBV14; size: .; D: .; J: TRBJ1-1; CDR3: CASSQDLTGIMNTEAFF; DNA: TGTGCCAGCAGCCAAGATCTAACAGGGATAATGAACACTGAAGCTTTCTTT
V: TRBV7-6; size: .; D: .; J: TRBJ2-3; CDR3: CASSLGTGDLDTQYF; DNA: TGTGCCAGCAGCTTAGGAACTGGAGATCTTGATACGCAGTATTTT
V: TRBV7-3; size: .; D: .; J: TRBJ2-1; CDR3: CASSLVGDPGNEQFF; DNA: TGTGCCAGCAGCCTGGTGGGGGATCCGGGGAATGAGCAGTTCTTC
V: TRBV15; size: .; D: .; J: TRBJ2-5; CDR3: CATSRDGTLEGETQYF; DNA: TGTGCCACCAGCAGAGACGGGACCCTCGAGGGCGAGACCCAGTACTTC
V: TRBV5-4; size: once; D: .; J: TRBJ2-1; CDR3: CASSSEGPSYNEQFF; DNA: TGTGCCAGCAGCTCCGAGGGGCCTTCCTACAATGAGCAGTTCTTC
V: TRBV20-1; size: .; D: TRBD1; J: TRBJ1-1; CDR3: CSATTGTGVTEAFF; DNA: TGCAGTGCTACAACCGGGACAGGGGTTACTGAAGCTTTCTTT
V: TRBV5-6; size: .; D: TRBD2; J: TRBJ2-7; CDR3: CASSLGGEGEGYEQYF; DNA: TGTGCCAGCAGCTTGGGAGGGGAGGGAGAAGGCTACGAGCAGTACTTC
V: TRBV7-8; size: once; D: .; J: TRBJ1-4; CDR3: CASSPRRTNEKLFF; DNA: TGTGCCAGCAGCCCCCGGAGAACGAATGAAAAACTGTTTTTT
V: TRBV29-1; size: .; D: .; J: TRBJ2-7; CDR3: CSVESAKSYEQYF; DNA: TGCAGCGTTGAAAGTGCAAAATCCTACGAGCAGTACTTC